Here is one T cell receptor beta chain with its context. Its antigen is unknown. The sample belongs to a study of shared clonotypes between healthy human individuals. General study results and limits: Of the naive CD4 clonotypes, about 5.4% were shared across several donors. A small donor pool kept down the genetic and exposure-history diversity that was represented.

The repertoire was sequenced with immunoSEQ multiplex PCR; TCRdb's copy has only in-frame clones and lacks some. This sample has hundreds of thousands of clones, with 98% found just once. CD45RO-negative, CCR7-positively selected cells formed the naive CD8 fraction, excluding terminally differentiated effector memory CD45RA+ cells. All participating donors were Caucasian adults from Nashville, Tennessee. V was pared by 4 bases and J by 3 bases, with 7 bases of the junction left unmatched. Germline CDR1 reads SGHRS; CDR2 reads YFSETQ. The CDR3 spans 17 residues. Sequencing was carried out using naive CD8+ T cells sorted from blood. The genes are TRBV5-1 and TRBJ2-2; 12 bases fit TRBD2. The receptor was derived from a man aged 25 to 40 in good health. CDR3 sequence: CASSLAGGPSYTGELFF. The CDR3 DNA sequence: TGCGCCAGCAGCCTAGCGGGAGGGCCCTCTTACACCGGGGAGCTGTTTTTT.